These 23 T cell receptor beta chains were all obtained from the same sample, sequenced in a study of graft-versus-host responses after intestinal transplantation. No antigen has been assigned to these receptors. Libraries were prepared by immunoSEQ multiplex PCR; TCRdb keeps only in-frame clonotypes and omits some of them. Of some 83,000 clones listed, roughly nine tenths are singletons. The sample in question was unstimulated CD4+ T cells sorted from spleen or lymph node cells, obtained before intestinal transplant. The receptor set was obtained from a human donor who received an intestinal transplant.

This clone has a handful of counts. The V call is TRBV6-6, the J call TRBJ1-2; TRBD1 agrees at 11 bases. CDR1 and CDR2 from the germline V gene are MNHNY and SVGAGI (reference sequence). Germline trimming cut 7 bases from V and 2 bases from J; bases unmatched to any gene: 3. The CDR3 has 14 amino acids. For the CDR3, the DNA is TGTGCCAGCACCCGGGACAGGGGGAACTATGGCTACACCTTC. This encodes CASTRDRGNYGYTF.

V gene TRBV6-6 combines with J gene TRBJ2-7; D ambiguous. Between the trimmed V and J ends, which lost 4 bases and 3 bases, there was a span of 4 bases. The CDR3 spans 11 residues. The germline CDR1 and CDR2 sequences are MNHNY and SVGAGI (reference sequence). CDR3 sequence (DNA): TGTGCCAGCAGTTCCAACTACGAGCAGTACTTC. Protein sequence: CASSSNYEQYF.

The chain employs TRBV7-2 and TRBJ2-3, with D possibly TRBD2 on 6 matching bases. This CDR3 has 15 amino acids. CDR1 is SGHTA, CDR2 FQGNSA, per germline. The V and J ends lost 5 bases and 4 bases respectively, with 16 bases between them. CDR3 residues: CASSPYGGTADTQYF. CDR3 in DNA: TGTGCCAGCAGCCCGTACGGGGGAACGGCAGATACGCAGTATTTT.

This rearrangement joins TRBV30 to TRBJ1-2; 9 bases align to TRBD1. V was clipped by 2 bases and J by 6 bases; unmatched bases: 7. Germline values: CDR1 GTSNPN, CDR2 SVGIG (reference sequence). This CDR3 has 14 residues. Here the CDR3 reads CAWSIRTGADGYTF. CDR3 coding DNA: TGTGCCTGGAGTATCCGGACAGGGGCTGATGGCTACACCTTC.

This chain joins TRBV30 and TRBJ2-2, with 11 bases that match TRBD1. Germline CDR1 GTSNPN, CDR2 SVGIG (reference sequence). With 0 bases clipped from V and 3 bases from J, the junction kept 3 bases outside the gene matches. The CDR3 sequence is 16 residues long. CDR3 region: CAWSVRTGGDTGELFF. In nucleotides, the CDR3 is TGTGCCTGGAGTGTACGGACAGGGGGCGACACCGGGGAGCTGTTTTTT.

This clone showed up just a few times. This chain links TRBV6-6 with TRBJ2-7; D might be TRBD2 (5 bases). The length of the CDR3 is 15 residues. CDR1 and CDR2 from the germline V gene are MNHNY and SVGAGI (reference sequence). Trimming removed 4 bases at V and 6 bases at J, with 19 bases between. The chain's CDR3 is CASSSHRETAGEQYF. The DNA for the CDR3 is TGTGCCAGCAGTTCCCACCGGGAAACCGCGGGCGAGCAGTACTTC.

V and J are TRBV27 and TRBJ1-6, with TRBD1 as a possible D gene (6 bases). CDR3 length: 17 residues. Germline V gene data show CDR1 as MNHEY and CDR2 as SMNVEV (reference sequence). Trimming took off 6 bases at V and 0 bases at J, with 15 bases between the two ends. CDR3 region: CASSQGGGISYNSPLHF. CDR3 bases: TGTGCCAGCAGCCAAGGGGGTGGGATCTCCTATAATTCACCCCTCCACTTT.

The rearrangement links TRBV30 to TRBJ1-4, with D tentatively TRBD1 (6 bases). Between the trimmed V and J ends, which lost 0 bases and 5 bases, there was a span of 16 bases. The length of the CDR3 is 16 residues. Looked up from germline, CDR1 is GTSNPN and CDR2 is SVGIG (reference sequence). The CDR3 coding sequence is TGTGCCTGGAGTGTACCCTCCGGGGGGCCCAATGAAAAACTGTTTTTT. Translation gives CAWSVPSGGPNEKLFF.

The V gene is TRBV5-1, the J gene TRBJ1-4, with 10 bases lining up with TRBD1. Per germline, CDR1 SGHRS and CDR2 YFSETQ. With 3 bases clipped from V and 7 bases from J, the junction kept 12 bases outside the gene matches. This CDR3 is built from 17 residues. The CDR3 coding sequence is TGCGCCAGCAGCTGGAGGGACAGGGGAAGACAAGGTGAAAAACTGTTTTTT. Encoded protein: CASSWRDRGRQGEKLFF.

CDR3 nucleotides: TGTGCCAGCAGCCTCGGACTAGCGGGGGGGCGAGAGACCCAGTACTTC. This encodes CASSLGLAGGRETQYF. The rearrangement links TRBV9 to TRBJ2-5; TRBD2 matches at 15 bases. Germline V gene data show CDR1 as SGDLS and CDR2 as YYNGEE. V gave up 4 bases and J gave up 4 bases; unmatched junction bases: 5. The CDR3 loop spans 16 amino acids.

The CDR3 sequence: CASSPRQGADTQYF. Here the CDR3 DNA reads TGTGCCAGCAGCCCCCGCCAGGGGGCAGATACGCAGTATTTT. This chain uses TRBV7-2 with TRBJ2-3; 7 nucleotides agree with TRBD1. This CDR3 is built from 14 residues. Per the germline V gene, CDR1 is SGHTA and CDR2 is FQGNSA. Unmatched junction bases numbered 6, after V lost 5 bases and J lost 4 bases.

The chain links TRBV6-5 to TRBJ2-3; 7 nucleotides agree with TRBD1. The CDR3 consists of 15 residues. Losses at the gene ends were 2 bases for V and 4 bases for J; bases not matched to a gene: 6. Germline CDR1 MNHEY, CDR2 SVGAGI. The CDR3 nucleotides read TGTGCCAGCAGTTACAGTACAGGGGCGGCAGATACGCAGTATTTT. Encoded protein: CASSYSTGAADTQYF.

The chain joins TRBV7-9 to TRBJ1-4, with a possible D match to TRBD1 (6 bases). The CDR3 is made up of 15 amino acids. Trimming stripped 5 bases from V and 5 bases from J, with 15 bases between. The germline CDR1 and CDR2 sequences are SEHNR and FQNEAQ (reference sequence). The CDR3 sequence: CASSLGGGGNEKLFF. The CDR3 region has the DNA TGTGCCAGCAGCCTAGGGGGAGGCGGGAATGAAAAACTGTTTTTT. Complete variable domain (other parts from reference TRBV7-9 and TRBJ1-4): DTGVSQNPRHKITKRGQNVTFRCDPISEHNRLYWYRQTLGQGPEFLTYFQNEAQLEKSRLLSDRFSAERPKGSFSTLEIQRTEQGDSAMYLCASSLGGGGNEKLFFGSGTQLSVL.

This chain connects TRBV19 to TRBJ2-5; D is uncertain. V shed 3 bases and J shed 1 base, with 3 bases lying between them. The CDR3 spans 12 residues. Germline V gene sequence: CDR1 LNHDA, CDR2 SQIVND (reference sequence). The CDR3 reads CASSISQETQYF. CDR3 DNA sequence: TGTGCCAGTAGTATCAGCCAAGAGACCCAGTACTTC.

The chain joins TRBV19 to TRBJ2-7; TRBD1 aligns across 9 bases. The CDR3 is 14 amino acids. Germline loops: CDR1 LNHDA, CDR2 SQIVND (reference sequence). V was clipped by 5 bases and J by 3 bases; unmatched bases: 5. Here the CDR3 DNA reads TGTGCCAGTAGTGGACAGGGGTCGCGCTACGAGCAGTACTTC. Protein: CASSGQGSRYEQYF.

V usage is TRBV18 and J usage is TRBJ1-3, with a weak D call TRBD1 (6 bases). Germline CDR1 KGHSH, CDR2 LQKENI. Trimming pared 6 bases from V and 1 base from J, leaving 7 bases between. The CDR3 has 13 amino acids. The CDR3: CASSDRSGNTIYF. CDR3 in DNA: TGTGCCAGCTCCGACAGGTCTGGAAACACCATATATTTT.

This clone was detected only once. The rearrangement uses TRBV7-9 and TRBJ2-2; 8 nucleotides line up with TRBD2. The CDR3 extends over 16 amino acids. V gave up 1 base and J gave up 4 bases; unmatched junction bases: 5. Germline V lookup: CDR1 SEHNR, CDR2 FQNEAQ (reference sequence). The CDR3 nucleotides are TGTGCCAGCAGCTTAGGGGCGGGGGGCCGCACCGGGGAGCTGTTTTTT. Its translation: CASSLGAGGRTGELFF. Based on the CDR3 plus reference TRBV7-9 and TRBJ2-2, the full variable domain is DTGVSQNPRHKITKRGQNVTFRCDPISEHNRLYWYRQTLGQGPEFLTYFQNEAQLEKSRLLSDRFSAERPKGSFSTLEIQRTEQGDSAMYLCASSLGAGGRTGELFFGEGSRLTVL.

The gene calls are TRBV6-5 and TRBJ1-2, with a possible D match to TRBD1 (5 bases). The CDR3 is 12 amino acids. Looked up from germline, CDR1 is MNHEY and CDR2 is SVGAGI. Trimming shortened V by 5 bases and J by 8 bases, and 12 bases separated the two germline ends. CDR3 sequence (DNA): TGTGCCAGCAGTCAACCCGGGGGAGGCTACACCTTC. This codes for CASSQPGGGYTF.

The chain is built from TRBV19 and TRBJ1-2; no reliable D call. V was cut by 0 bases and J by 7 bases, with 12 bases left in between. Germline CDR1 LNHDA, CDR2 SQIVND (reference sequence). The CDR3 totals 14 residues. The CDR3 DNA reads TGTGCCAGTAGTATAGACAGACTCTCGGCTGGCTACACCTTC. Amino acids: CASSIDRLSAGYTF.

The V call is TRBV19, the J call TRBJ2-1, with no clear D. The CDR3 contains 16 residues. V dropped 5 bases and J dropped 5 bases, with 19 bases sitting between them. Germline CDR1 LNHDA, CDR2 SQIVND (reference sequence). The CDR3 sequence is CASSPRLLPPHNEQFF. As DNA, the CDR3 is TGTGCCAGTAGTCCCCGACTCCTTCCCCCCCACAATGAGCAGTTCTTC.

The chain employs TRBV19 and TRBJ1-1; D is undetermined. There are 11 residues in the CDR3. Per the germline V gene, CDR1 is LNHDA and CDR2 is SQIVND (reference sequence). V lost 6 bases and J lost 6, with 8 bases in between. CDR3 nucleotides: TGTGCCAGTAGGTGGGAGTCTGAAGCTTTCTTT. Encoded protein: CASRWESEAFF.

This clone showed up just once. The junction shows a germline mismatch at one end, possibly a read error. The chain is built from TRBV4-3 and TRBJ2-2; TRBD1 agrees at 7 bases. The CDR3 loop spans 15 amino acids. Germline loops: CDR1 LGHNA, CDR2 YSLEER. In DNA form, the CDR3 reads TGCGCCAGCAGCCAAGACGACAGGGACACTGGGGAGCTGTTTTTT. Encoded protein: CASSQDDRDTGELFF.

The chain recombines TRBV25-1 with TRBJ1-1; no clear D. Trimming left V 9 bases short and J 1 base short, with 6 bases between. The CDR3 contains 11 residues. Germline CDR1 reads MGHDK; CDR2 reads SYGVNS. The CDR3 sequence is CARAGNTEAFF. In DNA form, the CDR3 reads TGTGCCAGGGCAGGGAACACTGAAGCTTTCTTT.